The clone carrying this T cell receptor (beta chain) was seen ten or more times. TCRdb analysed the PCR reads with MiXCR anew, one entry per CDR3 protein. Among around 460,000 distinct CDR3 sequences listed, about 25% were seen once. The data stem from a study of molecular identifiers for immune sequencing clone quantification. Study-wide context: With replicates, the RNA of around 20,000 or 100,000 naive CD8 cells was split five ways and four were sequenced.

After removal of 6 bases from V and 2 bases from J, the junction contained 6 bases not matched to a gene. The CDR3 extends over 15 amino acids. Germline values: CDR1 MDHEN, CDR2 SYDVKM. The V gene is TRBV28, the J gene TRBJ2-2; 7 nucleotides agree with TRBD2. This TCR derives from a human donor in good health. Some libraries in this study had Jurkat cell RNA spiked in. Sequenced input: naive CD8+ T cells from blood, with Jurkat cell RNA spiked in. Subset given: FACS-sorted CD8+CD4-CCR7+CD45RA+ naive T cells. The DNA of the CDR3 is TGTGCCAGCAGCCCTGGACTAGAAAACACCGGGGAGCTGTTTTTT. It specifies CASSPGLENTGELFF.